Listed here are 29 T cell receptor beta chains from one sample, sequenced in a study of STAT5B mutations in CD4+ large granular lymphocyte leukemia. The method was immunoSEQ multiplex PCR; TCRdb's version includes in-frame clones alone and lacks a portion of them. The data show roughly 25,000 clones, with 60% to 80% seen just once and over 8% held by the top ten. The specimen was CD4+ T cells from blood buffy coats. The source is a human donor in good health.

This chain connects TRBV30 to TRBJ2-1; D unresolved. Per germline, CDR1 GTSNPN and CDR2 SVGIG (reference sequence). The CDR3 length is 11 residues. Trimming cost V 4 bases and J 6 bases, with 7 bases left between them. This CDR3 is CAWTRANEQFF. The CDR3 DNA is TGTGCCTGGACTAGGGCCAATGAGCAGTTCTTC.

This clone was detected a few times. The chain employs TRBV5-5 and TRBJ1-2, with D perhaps matching TRBD1 (6 bases). The V and J ends lost 6 bases and 1 base respectively, with 19 bases between them. The CDR3 length is 16 residues. CDR1 SGHKS and CDR2 YYEKEE come from the germline V gene (reference sequence). The CDR3 DNA reads as TGTGCCAGCACCCTAAGAGGGGGGGATGATAACTATGGCTACACCTTC. Translation: CASTLRGGDDNYGYTF.

The gene calls are TRBV6-5 and TRBJ2-7; possibly TRBD2 for D (7 bases). V shed 7 bases and J shed 7 bases, with 14 bases lying between them. The CDR3 has 12 amino acids. CDR1 MNHEY and CDR2 SVGAGI come from the germline V gene. CDR3 DNA: TGTGCCAGCAAAGGGGGGGTTGAGGAGCAGTACTTC. Its protein is CASKGGVEEQYF.

The chain combines TRBV6-6 with TRBJ1-5; D not resolved. The CDR3 consists of 13 residues. Trimming stripped 5 bases from V and 7 bases from J, with 12 bases between. Germline CDR1 MNHNY, CDR2 SVGAGI (reference sequence). CDR3: CASSDGVEQPQHF. The CDR3 DNA reads as TGTGCCAGCAGTGACGGCGTCGAACAGCCCCAGCATTTT.

As concerns this clone: The identical CDR3 is also encoded by other nucleotide sequences in the sample. The chain couples TRBV4-3 to TRBJ1-2; no clear D gene. This CDR3 has 15 residues. With 3 bases removed from V and 5 bases from J, the gap between germline ends came to 16 bases. CDR1 is LGHNA, CDR2 YSLEER, per germline. The CDR3 DNA follows: TGCGCCAGCAGCCAGGATAGGGCAGTAGCTTATGGCTACACCTTC. Translating gives CASSQDRAVAYGYTF.

The CDR3 loop reads CASSHAGTGDYEQYF. CDR3 DNA sequence: TGTGCCAGCAGTCATGCCGGGACAGGGGATTACGAGCAGTACTTC. The V gene is TRBV25-1, the J gene TRBJ2-7, with 10 bases matching TRBD1. CDR1 and CDR2 (germline): MGHDK, SYGVNS. The V gene end was trimmed by 5 bases and the J gene end by 4 bases; junction bases not matched to a gene: 8. The CDR3 sequence is 15 residues long.

The J gene is TRBJ2-3, the V gene TRBV19, with TRBD1 identical over 11 bases. Trimming cost V 4 bases and J 4 bases; bases outside gene matches: 4. CDR1 is LNHDA, CDR2 SQIVND, per germline (reference sequence). CDR3 length equals 15 residues. The CDR3 DNA sequence: TGTGCCAGTAGTACTGGACAGGGGGCAGCAGATACGCAGTATTTT. Translating gives CASSTGQGAADTQYF.

V usage is TRBV6-1 and J usage is TRBJ1-1, with D possibly TRBD1 on 6 matching bases. This CDR3 spans 14 amino acids. CDR1 and CDR2 (germline): MNHNS, SASEGT. Trimming stripped 10 bases from V and 11 bases from J, with 26 bases between. CDR3 residues: CAIPLGTPPSRAFF. The DNA for the CDR3 is TGTGCCATCCCACTAGGGACACCTCCATCAAGGGCTTTCTTT.

This rearrangement joins TRBV15 to TRBJ2-3; D possibly corresponds to TRBD2 (6 bases). Between the trimmed V and J ends, which lost 2 bases and 6 bases, there was a span of 15 bases. The CDR3 has 15 residues. Germline V CDR1 and CDR2: LNHNV, YYDKDF (reference sequence). The CDR3 loop reads CATSRSGRGVDTQYF. CDR3 coding DNA: TGTGCCACCAGCAGATCCGGGAGAGGAGTCGATACGCAGTATTTT.

The chain has TRBV7-6 and TRBJ2-1; D remains unclear. The CDR3 runs to 15 residues. Trimming took 5 bases from V and 7 from J, leaving 18 bases between them. Germline CDR1 is SGHVS and CDR2 is FNYEAQ. The CDR3 DNA follows: TGTGCCAGCAGCCTGGACGTGACCTTTAGGAATGAGCAGTTCTTC. Protein product: CASSLDVTFRNEQFF.

The CDR3 sequence: CASSVGDRLLDGTQYF. CDR3 DNA sequence: TGTGCCAGCAGCGTAGGAGACAGGCTACTGGATGGGACCCAGTACTTC. This chain connects TRBV9 to TRBJ2-5; possibly TRBD1 for D (6 bases). V was clipped by 0 bases and J by 7 bases, with 19 bases between them. Looked up from germline, CDR1 is SGDLS and CDR2 is YYNGEE. This CDR3 comprises 16 residues. Together with reference TRBV9 and TRBJ2-5, the CDR3 gives the full variable domain: DSGVTQTPKHLITATGQRVTLRCSPRSGDLSVYWYQQSLDQGLQFLIQYYNGEERAKGNILERFSAQQFPDLHSELNLSSLELGDSALYFCASSVGDRLLDGTQYFGPGTRLLVL.

This chain uses TRBV4-2 with TRBJ2-2; no clear D. The germline CDR1 and CDR2 sequences are LGHNA and YNFKEQ. V shed 0 bases and J shed 6 bases, with 11 bases lying between them. The CDR3 extends over 15 amino acids. The CDR3 region has the DNA TGTGCCAGCAGCCAAGATATCCTAGTCGCCGGGGAGCTGTTTTTT. Its translation: CASSQDILVAGELFF.

This clone has only a few counts. The rearrangement links TRBV9 to TRBJ1-1, with a tentative D call TRBD1 (5 bases). Germline CDR1 is SGDLS and CDR2 is YYNGEE. The CDR3 has 17 residues. With 4 bases removed from V and 4 bases from J, the gap between germline ends came to 23 bases. CDR3 in amino acids: CASSLFTSGFRGTEAFF. The CDR3 DNA reads as TGTGCCAGCAGCCTCTTTACCTCTGGGTTTAGGGGCACTGAAGCTTTCTTT.

The chain carries TRBV2 and TRBJ2-2; 13 bases are shared with TRBD2. The V gene end was trimmed by 4 bases and the J gene end by 4 bases; junction bases not matched to a gene: 6. Germline V gene lookup returns CDR1 SNHLY and CDR2 FYNNEI. This CDR3 spans 17 amino acids. The CDR3 reads CASSVPGLAGATGELFF. The CDR3 DNA is TGTGCCAGCAGTGTCCCCGGACTAGCGGGGGCCACCGGGGAGCTGTTTTTT.

V gene TRBV7-2 combines with J gene TRBJ1-6; D is ambiguous. The ends were cut back, 1 base at V and 9 bases at J, with 13 bases in the middle. The CDR3 covers 15 residues. The V gene's germline CDR1 is SGHTA and CDR2 FQGNSA. CDR3 DNA: TGTGCCAGCAGCTTAGGCTCGGCAGCGGGTTCACCCCTCCACTTT. Its protein product is CASSLGSAAGSPLHF.

The V gene is TRBV27, the J gene TRBJ2-7; D gene ambiguous. CDR3 length: 13 amino acids. Germline-derived CDR1 and CDR2 are MNHEY and SMNVEV (reference sequence). V was trimmed by 3 bases and J by 5 bases, leaving 11 bases between them. CDR3 sequence: CASSFRRYNEQYF. CDR3 DNA sequence: TGTGCCAGCAGTTTTAGGCGGTACAACGAGCAGTACTTC.

This clone was observed a single time. The chain carries TRBV5-4 and TRBJ2-7; TRBD1 is a possible D gene (6 bases). Germline V gene lookup returns CDR1 SGHNT and CDR2 YYREEE (reference sequence). The CDR3 spans 14 residues. V was pared by 3 bases and J by 7 bases, with 17 bases between. The CDR3 spells CASSSTGTSGEQYF. In DNA, the CDR3 is TGTGCCAGCAGCTCCACCGGGACATCCGGGGAGCAGTACTTC.

V usage is TRBV29-1 and J usage is TRBJ1-1; 8 bases are a match to TRBD1. This CDR3 comprises 13 residues. V trimming: 5 bases; J trimming: 3 bases; junction bases outside the gene matches: 5. Germline loops: CDR1 SQVTM, CDR2 ANQGSEA. The CDR3 sequence is CSVQGQGDTEAFF. The CDR3 coding sequence is TGCAGCGTTCAAGGACAGGGCGACACTGAAGCTTTCTTT. The full variable domain, completed using reference TRBV29-1 and TRBJ1-1, is SAVISQKPSRDICQRGTSLTIQCQVDSQVTMMFWYRQQPGQSLTLIATANQGSEATYESGFVIDKFPISRPNLTFSTLTVSNMSPEDSSIYLCSVQGQGDTEAFFGQGTRLTVV.

This clone was seen a handful of times. This chain uses TRBV28 with TRBJ1-5; no reliable D call. The germline gives CDR1 MDHEN, CDR2 SYDVKM. The CDR3 covers 12 residues. Trimming removed 3 bases at V and 6 bases at J, with 6 bases between. The CDR3, as DNA: TGTGCCAGCAGTTTGTCCTTTCAGCCCCAGCATTTT. It translates to CASSLSFQPQHF.

The chain combines TRBV19 with TRBJ2-1, with a possible D match to TRBD1 (6 bases). Germline-derived CDR1 and CDR2 are LNHDA and SQIVND (reference sequence). This CDR3 spans 14 amino acids. V lost 5 bases and J 6 bases, leaving 14 bases between the germline ends. The CDR3 is CASSQTRTVNEQFF. CDR3 nucleotide sequence: TGTGCCAGTAGTCAAACACGGACAGTCAATGAGCAGTTCTTC.

This clone has more than one count but fewer than ten. This rearrangement joins TRBV7-9 to TRBJ2-7, with a possible D match to TRBD1 (5 bases). CDR3 size: 11 residues. The germline gives CDR1 SEHNR, CDR2 FQNEAQ (reference sequence). CDR3 residues: CASSLGQGFNV. CDR3 DNA sequence: TGTGCCAGCAGCTTAGGGCAGGGTTTTAACGTC.

The V call is TRBV7-2, the J call TRBJ2-7; TRBD1 might be the D (7 bases). CDR1 and CDR2 (germline): SGHTA, FQGNSA. Deletions cut 11 bases from V and 6 bases from J, with 20 bases between. CDR3 length: 13 residues. CDR3 loop: CASAAGGYGEQYF. DNA for the CDR3: TGTGCCTCCGCGGCAGGGGGGTATGGCGAGCAGTACTTC. Together with reference TRBV7-2 and TRBJ2-7, the CDR3 gives the full variable domain: GAGVSQSPSNKVTEKGKDVELRCDPISGHTALYWYRQSLGQGLEFLIYFQGNSAPDKSGLPSDRFSAERTGGSVSTLTIQRTQQEDSAVYLCASAAGGYGEQYFGPGTRLTVT.

The chain recombines TRBV5-4 with TRBJ1-1, with D possibly matching TRBD1 (6 bases). The length of the CDR3 is 14 residues. Looked up from germline, CDR1 is SGHNT and CDR2 is YYREEE (reference sequence). The germline V and J ends were trimmed by 4 bases and 5 bases, with 15 bases remaining between them. The CDR3 coding sequence is TGTGCCAGCAGCGCAGACAGGCAGGGGACTGAAGCTTTCTTT. Translated: CASSADRQGTEAFF.

This clone has only a few counts. The J gene is TRBJ2-7, the V gene TRBV6-1; D is perhaps TRBD2 (6 bases). From germline, CDR1 is MNHNS and CDR2 SASEGT. V was clipped by 6 bases and J by 3 bases, with 15 bases between them. The CDR3 extends over 14 amino acids. The DNA for the CDR3 is TGTGCCAGCAGCGCAGGAGGGCTGTTCTACGAGCAGTACTTC. This codes for CASSAGGLFYEQYF.

The chain is built from TRBV27 and TRBJ2-1; 13 bases match TRBD2. The V and J ends lost 5 bases and 1 base, in that order; junction bases with no gene match: 8. Germline values: CDR1 MNHEY, CDR2 SMNVEV (reference sequence). The CDR3 runs 18 residues. CDR3 nucleotide sequence: TGTGCCAGCAGTCCCGGGACTAGCGGGATGTCGTCCTACAATGAGCAGTTCTTC. Protein sequence: CASSPGTSGMSSYNEQFF.

The sample holds one count of this clone. The chain recombines TRBV6-5 with TRBJ1-5, with 10 bases fitting TRBD1. Germline CDR1 reads MNHEY; CDR2 reads SVGAGI. The CDR3 is 15 amino acids. The J segment lost 6 bases and the V segment lost 6 bases, leaving 8 bases of the junction unmatched. CDR3 coding DNA: TGTGCCAGCAGGGCCGGACAGGGGGGTTTTCAGCCCCAGCATTTT. Translating it yields CASRAGQGGFQPQHF.

Comment on this clone: In the same sample, other DNA sequences code for this CDR3. The chain carries TRBV9 and TRBJ2-7, with 7 bases that match TRBD1. Germline CDR1 reads SGDLS; CDR2 reads YYNGEE. CDR3 length: 14 amino acids. V was clipped by 0 bases and J by 4 bases; unmatched bases: 4. CDR3 DNA: TGTGCCAGCAGCGTAGGAGACAGGGTGTACGAGCAGTACTTC. It codes for CASSVGDRVYEQYF.

The CDR3: CASSMAGQTNTEAFF. Written as DNA, the CDR3 is TGTGCCAGTAGTATGGCAGGGCAAACGAACACTGAAGCTTTCTTT. The chain has TRBV19 and TRBJ1-1; D may be TRBD1 (5 bases). The CDR3 is made up of 15 amino acids. Germline lookup yields CDR1 LNHDA and CDR2 SQIVND (reference sequence). The V and J ends lost 3 bases and 1 base respectively, with 12 bases between them.

This clone was counted a few times. The genes are TRBV18 and TRBJ2-2; no reliable D call. The CDR3 loop spans 15 amino acids. The germline gives CDR1 KGHSH, CDR2 LQKENI. V was clipped by 1 base and J by 1 base, with 7 bases between them. The CDR3 DNA follows: TGTGCCAGCTCACCACTACGCCTGAACACCGGGGAGCTGTTTTTT. Translated, it gives CASSPLRLNTGELFF.